This TCR beta chain was profiled in a study of T cells in women clearing cervical HPV infection. Concerning this clone itself: What it binds is unknown.

The protocol was immunoSEQ multiplex PCR, while the TCRdb copy is restricted to in-frame clones and leaves out a portion. This listing includes about 39,000 clones. Study-level findings and limits: CIN3+ cases had significantly higher TCR richness than controls; evenness did not differ.

All participants had a single incident cervical HPV16 infection, and prevalent HPV16 infections were excluded. MY09/MY11 PCR detected cervical HPV DNA; dot-blot assigned genotypes. The sequence derives from a woman aged 18 to 75 with a cervical HPV16 infection that either progressed to CIN3+ or cleared (not recorded which). Sequencing was carried out using blood buffy coat.

The CDR3: CASSLVEVTTGELFF. The CDR3 bases that were read are TGCGCCAGCAGCTTGGTTGAGGTCACCACCGGGGAG. The chain combines TRBV5-1 with TRBJ2-2; no definite D call. The read terminates 3 residues ahead of where the CDR3 ends, so the germline J gene completes it. V lost 0 bases, J lost 4 bases, and 10 bases lay in between. Germline V gene lookup returns CDR1 SGHRS and CDR2 YFSETQ. The CDR3 extends over 15 amino acids.